This is a list of T cell receptor beta chains from one sample in a study of cytomegalovirus exposure and HLA in healthy donors. Sequenced by immunoSEQ multiplex PCR; TCRdb stores in-frame clones only, minus some. The profile covers about 150,000 clones, with 80% appearing a single time and roughly 13% taken by the ten largest. Material: PBMCs. These receptor sequences come from a young man in good health and CMV-seropositive. CDR3s include the opening cysteine and the closing phenylalanine or tryptophan. D genes are given only for firm matches. Not every row has a clone size; where given, it reads once, few, many or a size class.

cdr3_aa,cdr3_nt,d_call,clone_size,j_call,v_call
CASSSLQGLYGYTF,TGTGCCAGCAGCTCCCTGCAGGGACTCTATGGCTACACCTTC,-,-,TRBJ1-2,TRBV11-1
CASSLAGTGNYGYTF,TGTGCCAGCAGCTTAGCGGGGACAGGAAACTATGGCTACACCTTC,TRBD1,few,TRBJ1-2,TRBV7-2
CASSGTSGNRNEQFF,TGTGCCAGCAGTGGGACTAGCGGGAATAGGAATGAGCAGTTCTTC,TRBD2,-,TRBJ2-1,TRBV2
CASSSGQGVISGANVLTF,TGCGCCAGCAGCTCGGGACAGGGGGTCATCTCTGGGGCCAACGTCCTGACTTTC,TRBD1,-,TRBJ2-6,TRBV5-1
CASSNSLAGAIEQFF,TGTGCCAGCAGCAATTCCTTAGCGGGAGCGATTGAGCAGTTCTTC,TRBD2,few,TRBJ2-1,TRBV5-4
CASSPDSARNGYTF,TGTGCCAGCAGCCCGGACAGCGCCAGAAATGGCTACACCTTC,-,-,TRBJ1-2,TRBV7-9
CASSLSASGHTGELFF,TGTGCCAGCAGCTTAAGTGCTAGCGGACACACCGGGGAGCTGTTTTTT,TRBD2,-,TRBJ2-2,TRBV7-3
CASSSARRAGLYNEQFF,TGTGCCAGCAGCTCTGCTAGGAGGGCGGGCCTCTACAATGAGCAGTTCTTC,-,few,TRBJ2-1,TRBV28
CASSVGRLAGETQYF,TGTGCTAGCAGCGTAGGTCGACTAGCGGGAGAGACCCAGTACTTC,TRBD2,-,TRBJ2-5,TRBV7-7
CASSRRGGSEKLFF,TGTGCCAGCAGCCGTAGGGGTGGAAGTGAAAAACTGTTTTTT,-,-,TRBJ1-4,TRBV7-8
CASSETGAGGEQFF,TGTGCCAGCAGTGAGACCGGGGCGGGAGGCGAGCAGTTCTTC,TRBD2,-,TRBJ2-1,TRBV7-3
CASSLQGSSTDTQYF,TGCGCCAGCAGCTTACAGGGATCTAGCACAGATACGCAGTATTTT,-,-,TRBJ2-3,TRBV5-1
CASSEQAGGSPDTQYF,TGTGCCAGCAGTGAACAAGCGGGAGGGAGCCCAGATACGCAGTATTTT,TRBD2,few,TRBJ2-3,TRBV25-1
CSVEGLNSSYNEQFF,TGCAGCGTTGAAGGATTAAACTCCTCCTACAATGAGCAGTTCTTC,-,once,TRBJ2-1,TRBV29-1
CATSQDQTRGNEQFF,TGTGCCACCAGCCAAGACCAAACCCGAGGCAATGAGCAGTTCTTC,-,-,TRBJ2-1,TRBV15
CASSLAGDGYEQYF,TGTGCCAGCAGCCTAGCGGGAGACGGCTACGAGCAGTACTTC,TRBD2,-,TRBJ2-7,TRBV9
CASSIPRENTGELFF,TGTGCCAGCAGTATCCCCCGGGAGAACACCGGGGAGCTGTTTTTT,-,-,TRBJ2-2,TRBV7-9
CASSSGTSETQYF,TGTGCCAGCAGCTCCGGGACATCGGAGACCCAGTACTTC,-,-,TRBJ2-5,TRBV5-6
CASSPGEGEETQYF,TGTGCCAGCTCACCCGGGGAGGGAGAAGAGACCCAGTACTTC,TRBD2,-,TRBJ2-5,TRBV18
CATHGGNYGYTF,TGTGCCACCCATGGCGGTAACTATGGCTACACCTTC,-,few,TRBJ1-2,TRBV6-6
CASSPLGQGQEQYF,TGTGCCAGCAGCCCCCTTGGACAGGGACAAGAGCAGTACTTC,TRBD1,-,TRBJ2-7,TRBV13
CASSLRKVGGSHTGELFF,TGTGCCAGCAGCTTAAGGAAGGTCGGCGGGAGTCACACCGGGGAGCTGTTTTTT,TRBD2,-,TRBJ2-2,TRBV11-2
CASQREEASAEAFF,TGCGCCAGCCAGAGAGAGGAGGCAAGCGCTGAAGCTTTCTTT,-,-,TRBJ1-1,TRBV4-1
CASSLRTGVDTQYF,TGCGCCAGCAGCTTAAGGACTGGGGTAGATACGCAGTATTTT,-,-,TRBJ2-3,TRBV5-1
CAAPGQGPRVSGNTIYF,TGTGCCGCTCCGGGACAGGGCCCTCGAGTGTCTGGAAACACCATATATTTT,TRBD1,-,TRBJ1-3,TRBV25-1
CASSLAGGQYDSPLHF,TGTGCCAGCAGCTTAGCCGGGGGGCAGTACGATTCACCCCTCCACTTT,-,-,TRBJ1-6,TRBV7-3
CASSLTNRDFSDTQYF,TGTGCCAGCAGCTTAACAAACCGGGACTTCTCAGATACGCAGTATTTT,-,-,TRBJ2-3,TRBV7-3
CASSYSTGLAAYEQYF,TGTGCCAGCAGTTACTCGACCGGACTAGCGGCCTACGAGCAGTACTTC,TRBD2,-,TRBJ2-7,TRBV6-5
CASSLAGGPGTQYF,TGTGCCAGCAGCTTAGCGGGAGGGCCGGGGACCCAGTACTTC,TRBD2,-,TRBJ2-5,TRBV7-2
CASSLVSGTGNTIYF,TGTGCCAGCAGCTTAGTATCAGGGACTGGAAACACCATATATTTT,-,-,TRBJ1-3,TRBV7-9
CASSLYNLGTDTQYF,TGTGCCAGCAGCTTGTATAATCTTGGCACAGATACGCAGTATTTT,-,-,TRBJ2-3,TRBV7-9
CASREKTVAYEQYF,TGTGCCAGCAGGGAAAAGACAGTAGCCTACGAGCAGTACTTC,-,-,TRBJ2-7,TRBV2
CASSQDPAGFYEQYF,TGCGCCAGCAGCCAAGATCCCGCAGGATTCTACGAGCAGTACTTC,-,few,TRBJ2-7,TRBV4-1
CATSRDHGGVYNEQFF,TGTGCCACCAGCAGAGATCATGGCGGAGTCTACAATGAGCAGTTCTTC,-,-,TRBJ2-1,TRBV15
CASSAADWATEAFF,TGCGCCAGCAGTGCCGCGGACTGGGCAACTGAAGCTTTCTTT,-,-,TRBJ1-1,TRBV10-2
CSVGDREGPKYSYEQYF,TGCAGCGTAGGGGACAGGGAAGGTCCAAAATACTCCTACGAGCAGTACTTC,TRBD1,-,TRBJ2-7,TRBV29-1
CATSETSGRGRRDTQYF,TGTGCCACCAGCGAGACTAGCGGGAGGGGCCGGAGAGATACGCAGTATTTT,TRBD2,-,TRBJ2-3,TRBV15
CASSLFQRNTGELFF,TGTGCCAGCAGTTTATTTCAGCGGAACACCGGGGAGCTGTTTTTT,-,-,TRBJ2-2,TRBV28
CASPPTRVPGLAENTGELFF,TGCGCCAGCCCCCCGACTCGCGTGCCGGGACTAGCGGAGAACACCGGGGAGCTGTTTTTT,TRBD2,-,TRBJ2-2,TRBV5-1
CASSPDRGGYEQYF,TGCGCCAGCAGCCCGGATAGGGGAGGCTACGAGCAGTACTTC,-,-,TRBJ2-7,TRBV5-1
CASNTPGQGARTEAFF,TGTGCCAGCAACACACCGGGACAGGGGGCGCGGACTGAAGCTTTCTTT,TRBD1,once,TRBJ1-1,TRBV28
CASSPGLAGEAPYEQYF,TGTGCCAGCAGTCCGGGACTAGCGGGAGAAGCCCCTTACGAGCAGTACTTC,TRBD2,-,TRBJ2-7,TRBV27
CASRSPPGQGYQPQHF,TGTGCCAGCAGATCCCCTCCGGGACAGGGATATCAGCCCCAGCATTTT,TRBD1,-,TRBJ1-5,TRBV6-6
CASSEDGLGRSLYF,TGTGCCAGCAGCGAGGACGGGCTCGGGAGATCTTTGTATTTT,-,-,TRBJ2-3,TRBV6-5
CASSPGTGSGAGEKLFF,TGCGCCAGCAGCCCCGGGACAGGGTCAGGCGCGGGTGAAAAACTGTTTTTT,TRBD1,-,TRBJ1-4,TRBV5-1
CSVDGQGNEQYF,TGCAGCGTTGATGGGCAGGGCAACGAGCAGTACTTC,-,-,TRBJ2-7,TRBV29-1
CASTGDLYTGELFF,TGTGCCAGCACGGGGGACCTTTACACCGGGGAGCTGTTTTTT,-,-,TRBJ2-2,TRBV6-6
CASSLIQTANTEAFF,TGTGCCAGCAGCTTGATTCAGACAGCAAACACTGAAGCTTTCTTT,-,-,TRBJ1-1,TRBV5-1
CASSMIWAGAYEQYF,TGTGCCAGTAGTATGATTTGGGCAGGGGCGTACGAGCAGTACTTC,-,-,TRBJ2-7,TRBV19
CASSARGQGTSGANVLTF,TGTGCCAGCAGTGCAAGGGGACAGGGTACATCTGGGGCCAACGTCCTGACTTTC,TRBD1,-,TRBJ2-6,TRBV28
CASRAGGFSNQPQHF,TGTGCCAGTAGGGCAGGGGGCTTTAGCAATCAGCCCCAGCATTTT,TRBD1,once,TRBJ1-5,TRBV19
CASSQSDGVAFF,TGTGCCAGCAGCCAATCGGACGGGGTCGCTTTCTTT,-,-,TRBJ1-1,TRBV16
CAITPQTSSGNTIYF,TGTGCCATCACCCCACAAACTAGCTCTGGAAACACCATATATTTT,-,few,TRBJ1-3,TRBV10-3